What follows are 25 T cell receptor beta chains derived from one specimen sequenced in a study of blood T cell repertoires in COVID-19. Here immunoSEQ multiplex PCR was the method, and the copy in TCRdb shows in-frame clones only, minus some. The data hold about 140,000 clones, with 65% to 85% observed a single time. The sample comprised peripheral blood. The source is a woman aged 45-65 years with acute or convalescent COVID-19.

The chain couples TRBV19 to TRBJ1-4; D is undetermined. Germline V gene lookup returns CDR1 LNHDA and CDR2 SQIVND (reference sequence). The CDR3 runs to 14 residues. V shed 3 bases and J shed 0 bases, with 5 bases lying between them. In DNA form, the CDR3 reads TGTGCCAGTAGTATGGGCGCAACTAATGAAAAACTGTTTTTT. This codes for CASSMGATNEKLFF.

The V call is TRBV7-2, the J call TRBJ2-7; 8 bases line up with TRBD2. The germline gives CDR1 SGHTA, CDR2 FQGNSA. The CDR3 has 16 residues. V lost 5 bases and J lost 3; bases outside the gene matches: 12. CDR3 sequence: CASSPTGGAALYEQYF. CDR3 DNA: TGTGCCAGCAGCCCCACCGGGGGGGCGGCACTCTACGAGCAGTACTTC.

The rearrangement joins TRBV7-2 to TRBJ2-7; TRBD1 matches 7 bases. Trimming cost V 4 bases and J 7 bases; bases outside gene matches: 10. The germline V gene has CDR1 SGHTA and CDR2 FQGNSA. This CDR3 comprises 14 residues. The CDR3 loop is CASSWIGTVGEQYF. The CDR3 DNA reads TGTGCCAGCAGCTGGATCGGGACAGTTGGGGAGCAGTACTTC.

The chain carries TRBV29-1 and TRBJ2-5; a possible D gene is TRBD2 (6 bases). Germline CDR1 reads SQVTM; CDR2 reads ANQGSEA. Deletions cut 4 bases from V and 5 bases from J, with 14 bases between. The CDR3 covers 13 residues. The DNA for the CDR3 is TGCAGCGTTGTGAAGAGCCGGGGGGAGACCCAGTACTTC. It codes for CSVVKSRGETQYF.

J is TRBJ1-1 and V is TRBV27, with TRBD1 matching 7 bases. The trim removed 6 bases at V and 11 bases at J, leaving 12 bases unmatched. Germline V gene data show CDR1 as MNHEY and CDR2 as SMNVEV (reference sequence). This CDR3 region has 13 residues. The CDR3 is CASSQHRGGNAFF. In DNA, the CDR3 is TGTGCCAGCAGCCAGCACAGGGGTGGGAATGCTTTCTTT.

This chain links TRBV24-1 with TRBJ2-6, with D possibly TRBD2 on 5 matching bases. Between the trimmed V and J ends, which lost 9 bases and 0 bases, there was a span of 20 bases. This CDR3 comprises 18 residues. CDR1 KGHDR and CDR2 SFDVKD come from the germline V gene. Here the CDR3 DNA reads TGTGCCACCGGTACATCCGGGAACTCAAACTCTGGGGCCAACGTCCTGACTTTC. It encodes CATGTSGNSNSGANVLTF.

The CDR3 is CAISAGTGTGGTDTQYF. The CDR3 DNA reads TGTGCCATCAGTGCTGGGACAGGGACCGGGGGCACAGATACGCAGTATTTT. The chain recombines TRBV10-3 with TRBJ2-3, with 9 positions matching TRBD1. Unmatched junction bases numbered 9, after V lost 4 bases and J lost 1 base. The CDR3 extends over 17 amino acids. CDR1 and CDR2 from the germline V gene are ENHRY and SYGVKD.

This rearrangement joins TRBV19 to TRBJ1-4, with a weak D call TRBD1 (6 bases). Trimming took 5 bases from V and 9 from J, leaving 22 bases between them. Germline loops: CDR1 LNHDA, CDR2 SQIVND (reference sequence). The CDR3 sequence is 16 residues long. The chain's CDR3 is CASSSLPVGTLKKLFF. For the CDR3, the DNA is TGTGCCAGTAGTTCTTTACCGGTGGGGACACTCAAAAAACTGTTTTTT.

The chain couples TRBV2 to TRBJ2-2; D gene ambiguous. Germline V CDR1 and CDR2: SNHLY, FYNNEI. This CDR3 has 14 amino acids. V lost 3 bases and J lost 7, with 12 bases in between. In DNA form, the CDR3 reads TGTGCCAGCAGTGAGCTGGGCCAGGTCGGGGAGCTGTTTTTT. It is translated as CASSELGQVGELFF.

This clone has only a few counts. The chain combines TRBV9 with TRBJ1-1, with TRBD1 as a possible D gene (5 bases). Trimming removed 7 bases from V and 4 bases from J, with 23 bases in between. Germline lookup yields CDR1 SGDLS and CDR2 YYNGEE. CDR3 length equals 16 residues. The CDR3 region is CASHPTAAPGGTEAFF. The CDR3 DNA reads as TGTGCCAGCCACCCGACGGCAGCCCCGGGGGGCACTGAAGCTTTCTTT.

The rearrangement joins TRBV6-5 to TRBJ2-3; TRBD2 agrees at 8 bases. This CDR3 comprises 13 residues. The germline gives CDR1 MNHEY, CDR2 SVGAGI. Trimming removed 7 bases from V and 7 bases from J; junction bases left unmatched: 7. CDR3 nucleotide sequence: TGTGCCAGCACAGCGGGGGATGGGAATACGCAGTATTTT. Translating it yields CASTAGDGNTQYF.

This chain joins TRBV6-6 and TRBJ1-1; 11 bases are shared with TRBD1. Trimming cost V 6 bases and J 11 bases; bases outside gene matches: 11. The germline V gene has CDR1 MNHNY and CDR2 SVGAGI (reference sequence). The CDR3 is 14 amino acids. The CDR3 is CASRTTGQGAMAFF. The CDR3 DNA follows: TGTGCCAGCAGAACGACAGGACAGGGGGCTATGGCTTTCTTT.

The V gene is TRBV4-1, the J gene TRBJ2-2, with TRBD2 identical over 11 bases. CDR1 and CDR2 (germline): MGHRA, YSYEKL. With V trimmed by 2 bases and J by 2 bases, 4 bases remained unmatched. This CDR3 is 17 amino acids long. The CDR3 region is CASSQLLAGDNTGELFF. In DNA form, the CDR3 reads TGCGCCAGCAGCCAATTACTAGCGGGGGACAACACCGGGGAGCTGTTTTTT.

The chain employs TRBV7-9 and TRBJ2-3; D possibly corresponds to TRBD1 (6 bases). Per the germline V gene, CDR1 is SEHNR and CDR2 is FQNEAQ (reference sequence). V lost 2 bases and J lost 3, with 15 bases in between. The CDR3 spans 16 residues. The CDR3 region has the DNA TGTGCCAGCAGCTTACGCCAGGGGACCGGGACAGATACGCAGTATTTT. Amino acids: CASSLRQGTGTDTQYF.

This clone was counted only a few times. CDR3 DNA sequence: TGCAGTGCTAGTCGAGGGAGAGATGAGCAGTTCTTC. Amino acid sequence: CSASRGRDEQFF. The chain carries TRBV20-1 and TRBJ2-1; TRBD2 is a possible D gene (5 bases). Trimming stripped 3 bases from V and 8 bases from J, with 11 bases between. CDR3 size: 12 residues. The germline gives CDR1 DFQATT, CDR2 SNEGSKA (reference sequence).

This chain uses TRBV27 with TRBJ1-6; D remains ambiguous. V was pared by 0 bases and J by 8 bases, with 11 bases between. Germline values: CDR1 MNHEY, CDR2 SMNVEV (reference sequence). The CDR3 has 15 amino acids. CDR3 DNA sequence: TGTGCCAGCAGTTTATCCCCAACTTTATATTCACCCCTCCACTTT. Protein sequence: CASSLSPTLYSPLHF.

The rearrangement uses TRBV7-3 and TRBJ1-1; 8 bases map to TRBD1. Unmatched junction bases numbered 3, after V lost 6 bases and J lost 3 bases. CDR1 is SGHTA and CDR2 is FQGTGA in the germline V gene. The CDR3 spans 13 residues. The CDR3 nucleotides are TGTGCCAGCAGGGGACAGGAGGACACTGAAGCTTTCTTT. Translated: CASRGQEDTEAFF. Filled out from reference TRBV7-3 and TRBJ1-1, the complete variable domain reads GAGVSQTPSNKVTEKGKYVELRCDPISGHTALYWYRQSLGQGPEFLIYFQGTGAADDSGLPNDRFFAVRPEGSVSTLKIQRTERGDSAVYLCASRGQEDTEAFFGQGTRLTVV.

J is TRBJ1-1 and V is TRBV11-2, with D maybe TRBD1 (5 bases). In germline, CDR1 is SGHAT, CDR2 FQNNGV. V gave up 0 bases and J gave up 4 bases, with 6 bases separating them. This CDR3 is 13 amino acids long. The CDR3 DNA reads TGTGCCAGCAGCTTAGATAGGGGCACTGAAGCTTTCTTT. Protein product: CASSLDRGTEAFF.

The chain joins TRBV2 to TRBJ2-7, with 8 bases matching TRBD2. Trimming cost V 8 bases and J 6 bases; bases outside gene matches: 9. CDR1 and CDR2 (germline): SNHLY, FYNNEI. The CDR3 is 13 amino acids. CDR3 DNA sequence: TGTGCCAGCGGCGGGACTAGTTTAGGCGAGCAGTACTTC. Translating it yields CASGGTSLGEQYF.

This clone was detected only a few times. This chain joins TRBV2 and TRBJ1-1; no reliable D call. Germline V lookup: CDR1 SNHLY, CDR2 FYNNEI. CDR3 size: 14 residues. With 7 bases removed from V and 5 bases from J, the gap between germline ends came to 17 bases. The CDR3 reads CASTLSGSETEAFF. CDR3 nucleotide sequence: TGTGCCAGCACCCTCAGCGGAAGTGAGACTGAAGCTTTCTTT.

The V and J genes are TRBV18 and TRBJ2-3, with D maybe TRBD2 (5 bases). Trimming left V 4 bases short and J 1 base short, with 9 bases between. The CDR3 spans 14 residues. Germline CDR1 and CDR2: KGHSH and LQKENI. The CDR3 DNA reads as TGTGCCAGCTCACTGGACGGGGGCACAGATACGCAGTATTTT. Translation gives CASSLDGGTDTQYF.

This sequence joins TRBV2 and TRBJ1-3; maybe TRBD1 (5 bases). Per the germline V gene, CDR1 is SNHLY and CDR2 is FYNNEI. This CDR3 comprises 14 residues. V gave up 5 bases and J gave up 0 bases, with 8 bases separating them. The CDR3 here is CASSQGSSGNTIYF. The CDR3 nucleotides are TGTGCCAGCAGTCAGGGAAGCTCTGGAAACACCATATATTTT.

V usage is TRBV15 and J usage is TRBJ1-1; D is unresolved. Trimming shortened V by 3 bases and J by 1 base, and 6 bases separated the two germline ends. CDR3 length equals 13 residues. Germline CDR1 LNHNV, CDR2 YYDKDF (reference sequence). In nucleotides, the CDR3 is TGTGCCACCAGCAGTCTGGCGAACACTGAAGCTTTCTTT. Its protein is CATSSLANTEAFF.

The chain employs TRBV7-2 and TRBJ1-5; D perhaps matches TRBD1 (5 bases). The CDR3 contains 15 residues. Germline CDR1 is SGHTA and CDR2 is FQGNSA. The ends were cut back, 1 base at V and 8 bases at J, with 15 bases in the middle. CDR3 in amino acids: CASSLGQQGLKPQHF. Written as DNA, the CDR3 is TGTGCCAGCAGCTTAGGTCAGCAGGGCTTGAAGCCCCAGCATTTT. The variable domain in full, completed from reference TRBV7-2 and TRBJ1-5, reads GAGVSQSPSNKVTEKGKDVELRCDPISGHTALYWYRQSLGQGLEFLIYFQGNSAPDKSGLPSDRFSAERTGGSVSTLTIQRTQQEDSAVYLCASSLGQQGLKPQHFGDGTRLSIL.

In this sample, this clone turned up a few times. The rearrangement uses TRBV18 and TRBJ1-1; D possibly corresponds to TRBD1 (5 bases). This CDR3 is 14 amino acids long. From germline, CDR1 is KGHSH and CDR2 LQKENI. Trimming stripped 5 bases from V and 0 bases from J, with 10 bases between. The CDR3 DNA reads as TGTGCCAGCTCATTTTCGGGGGTGAACACTGAAGCTTTCTTT. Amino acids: CASSFSGVNTEAFF.